This T cell receptor (beta chain) emerged from a study of OX40 agonist ivuxolimab in advanced cancers. Study-level information: Every 2 weeks, patients received ivuxolimab intravenously, dosed at 0.01 to 10 mg/kg.

Profiled with immunoSEQ multiplex PCR; TCRdb holds only in-frame clones, not every one. The data contain some 19,000 clones, about four fifths of them seen just once; the ten biggest clones take up around 19%. Regarding this clone: Its antigen is currently unknown.

V was cut by 3 bases and J by 7 bases, with 7 bases left in between. The CDR3 is 10 residues long. Germline CDR1 and CDR2: DFQATT and SNEGSKA (reference sequence). The cohort excluded patients with autoimmune disease history or systemic immunosuppression. Blood was sampled at baseline, cycle 4 day 1, and cycle 7 day 1. Study-wide results and caveats: The investigators did not determine what antigen specificity the expanded peripheral T cells had.

V usage is TRBV20-1 and J usage is TRBJ2-7; perhaps D is TRBD1 or TRBD2 (5 bases each). The specimen comprised CD4+ or CD8+ T cells sorted from blood, sampled in a trial of the OX40 agonist ivuxolimab. This sequence was found in an adult with an advanced solid tumor such as melanoma, head and neck, liver or kidney cancer. CDR3 protein: CSASEGEQYF. Written as DNA, the CDR3 is TGCAGTGCTAGTGAGGGGGAGCAGTACTTC.